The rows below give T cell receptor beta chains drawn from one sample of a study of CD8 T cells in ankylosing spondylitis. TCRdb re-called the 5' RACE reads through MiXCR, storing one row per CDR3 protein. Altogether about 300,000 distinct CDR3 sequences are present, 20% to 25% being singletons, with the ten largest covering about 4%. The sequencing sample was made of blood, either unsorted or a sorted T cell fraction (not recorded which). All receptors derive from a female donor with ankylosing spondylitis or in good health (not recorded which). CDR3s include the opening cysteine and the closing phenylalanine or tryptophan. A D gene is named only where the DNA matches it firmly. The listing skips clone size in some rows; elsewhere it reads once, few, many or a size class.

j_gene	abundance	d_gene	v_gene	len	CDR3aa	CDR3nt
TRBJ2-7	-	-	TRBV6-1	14	CASRAPGQILEQYF	TGTGCCAGCAGGGCACCGGGACAAATCCTCGAGCAGTACTTC
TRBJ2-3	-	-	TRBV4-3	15	CASSWRGGTTDTQYF	TGCGCCAGCAGTTGGAGAGGGGGAACCACAGATACGCAGTATTTT
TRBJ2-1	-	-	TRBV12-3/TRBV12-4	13	CASSLSRGWEQFF	TGTGCCAGCAGTTTAAGTAGGGGGTGGGAGCAGTTCTTC
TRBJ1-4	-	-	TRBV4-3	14	CASSQGQVNEKLFF	TGCGCCAGCAGCCAAGGACAGGTGAATGAAAAACTGTTTTTT
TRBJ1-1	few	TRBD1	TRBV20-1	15	CSASPPLQGASEAFF	TGCAGTGCTAGTCCTCCCTTACAGGGGGCTTCTGAAGCTTTCTTT
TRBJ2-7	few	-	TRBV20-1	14	CSARGKFSSYEQYF	TGCAGTGCTAGAGGGAAGTTCAGCTCCTACGAGCAGTACTTC
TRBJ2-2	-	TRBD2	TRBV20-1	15	CSAMKGAGVTGELFF	TGCAGTGCTATGAAGGGAGCGGGAGTCACCGGGGAGCTGTTTTTT
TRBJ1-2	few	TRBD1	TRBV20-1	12	CSARTGGYGYTF	TGCAGTGCTAGGACAGGGGGCTATGGCTACACCTTC
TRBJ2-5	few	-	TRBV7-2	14	CASSLMASRETQYF	TGTGCCAGCAGCTTAATGGCTAGCAGGGAGACCCAGTACTTC
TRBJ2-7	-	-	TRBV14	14	CASSFWPGAYEQYF	TGTGCCAGCAGCTTTTGGCCGGGAGCTTACGAGCAGTACTTC
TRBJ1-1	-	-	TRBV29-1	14	CSSAAGKVDTEAFF	TGCAGTTCTGCGGCAGGGAAGGTGGACACTGAAGCTTTCTTT
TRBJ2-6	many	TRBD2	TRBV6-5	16	CASSTPSGGRVNVLTF	TGTGCCAGCAGCACGCCCTCGGGAGGTAGGGTCAACGTCCTGACTTTC
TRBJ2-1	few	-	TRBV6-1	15	CASSRRVSSYNEQFF	TGTGCCAGCAGCCGCCGGGTGAGCTCCTACAATGAGCAGTTCTTC
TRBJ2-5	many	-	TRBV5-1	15	CASSFQSPERETQYF	TGCGCCAGCAGCTTTCAGAGTCCCGAACGAGAGACCCAGTACTTC
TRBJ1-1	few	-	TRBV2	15	CASSLSPGMNTEAFF	TGTGCCAGCAGCCTCTCCCCGGGTATGAACACTGAAGCTTTCTTT
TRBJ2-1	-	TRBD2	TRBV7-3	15	CASSPLAGGPYEQFF	TGTGCCAGCAGCCCTCTAGCGGGAGGGCCTTATGAGCAGTTCTTC
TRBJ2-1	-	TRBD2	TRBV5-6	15	CASSPSGRGRNEQFF	TGTGCCAGCAGCCCCAGCGGGAGAGGTCGGAATGAGCAGTTCTTC
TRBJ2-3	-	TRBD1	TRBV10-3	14	CAIRGDRSTDTQYF	TGTGCCATCAGGGGGGACAGGAGCACAGATACGCAGTATTTT
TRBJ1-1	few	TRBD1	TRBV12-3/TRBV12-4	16	CASNLRDRILGTEAFF	TGTGCCAGCAACCTCCGGGACAGGATCCTGGGCACTGAAGCTTTCTTT
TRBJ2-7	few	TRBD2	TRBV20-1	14	CSARLLTSVYEQYF	TGCAGTGCTCGACTACTGACTAGCGTCTACGAGCAGTACTTC